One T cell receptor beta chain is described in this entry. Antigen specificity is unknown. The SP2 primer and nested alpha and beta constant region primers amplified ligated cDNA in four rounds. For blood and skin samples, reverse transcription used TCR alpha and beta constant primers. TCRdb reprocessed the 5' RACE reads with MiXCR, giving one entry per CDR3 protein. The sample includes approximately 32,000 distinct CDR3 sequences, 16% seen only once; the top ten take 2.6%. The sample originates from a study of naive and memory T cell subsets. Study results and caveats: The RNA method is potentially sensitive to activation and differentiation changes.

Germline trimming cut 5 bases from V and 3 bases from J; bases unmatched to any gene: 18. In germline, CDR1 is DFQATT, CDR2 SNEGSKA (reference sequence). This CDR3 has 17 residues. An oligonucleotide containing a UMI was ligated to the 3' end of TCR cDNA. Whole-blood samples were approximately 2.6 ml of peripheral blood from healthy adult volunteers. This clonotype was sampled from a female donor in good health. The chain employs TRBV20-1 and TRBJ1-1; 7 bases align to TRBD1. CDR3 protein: CSAPNRGRRYGYTEAFF. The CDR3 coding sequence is TGCAGTGCTCCCAACAGGGGAAGGAGATACGGGTACACTGAAGCTTTCTTT.